These T cell receptor beta chains were read from a single sample in a study of T cell responses to AZD1222 COVID-19 vaccine. The protocol was immunoSEQ multiplex PCR, while the TCRdb copy is restricted to in-frame clones and leaves out a portion. This sample has about 140,000 clones, with 88% found just once. The input for sequencing was peripheral blood, taken on day 0 of AZD1222 vaccination. The receptors derive from an adult in good health. Each CDR3 is given with its conserved first and last residue.

>TRBJ2-3|14|TRBV18
CASSPTSGVDTQYF
>TRBJ1-2|13|TRBV12-3/TRBV12-4
CASSLFPNYGYTF
>TRBJ2-1|12|TRBV7-2
CASSLVRGEQFF
>TRBJ2-5|15|TRBV28
CASSLGWRQQETQYF
>TRBJ2-5|14|TRBV5-1
CASSLGATQETQYF
>TRBJ2-1|15|TRBV6-2/TRBV6-3
CASSQPGLARNEQFF
>TRBJ2-1|15|TRBV6-5
CASRLTSGSYNEQFF
>TRBJ2-7|14|TRBV28
CASSPGGSYHEQYF
>TRBJ2-7|15|TRBV4-3
CASSQESGTPYEQYF
>TRBJ1-2|13|TRBV29-1
CSVEDGRGRIATF
>TRBJ2-3|14|TRBV5-1
CASRRTELSYTQYF
>TRBJ2-7|13|TRBV30
CAWRETGGDEQYF
>TRBJ1-1|13|TRBV9
CASSTVLNTEAFF
>TRBJ2-3|15|TRBV4-2
CASRRSYSSTDTQYF
>TRBJ1-3|17|TRBV4-1
CASSRPGQGAAGNTIYF
>TRBJ2-5|12|TRBV5-1
CASREFGETQYF
>TRBJ1-5|15|TRBV19
CASKMDRGSNQPQHF
>TRBJ2-1|12|TRBV29-1
CSWGRSYNEQFF
>TRBJ2-7|14|TRBV29-1
CSVERTGYSHEQYF
>TRBJ1-2|15|TRBV3-1/TRBV3-2
CASSQGGGQPYGYTF
>TRBJ2-1|15|TRBV9
CASSPTSGNYNEQFF
>TRBJ2-1|15|TRBV13
CASSSSGTPYNEQFF
>TRBJ2-7|13|TRBV11-2
CASSLGETYEQYF
>TRBJ1-2|16|TRBV4-3
CASSQGGGDLSYGYTF
>TRBJ2-1|14|TRBV6-4
CASSDSSRGNEQFF
>TRBJ1-3|14|TRBV19
CASMGQSSGNTIYF
>TRBJ2-2|15|TRBV7-9
CASRSRDTNTGELFF
>TRBJ1-2|13|TRBV30
CAGSRTGIYGYTF
>TRBJ2-1|15|TRBV9
CASSVGSEWGNEQFF
>TRBJ2-2|16|TRBV7-6
CASSPSPGGAVGELFF
>TRBJ1-3|14|TRBV30
CAWNPTRGGNTIYF
>TRBJ1-4|17|TRBV6-2/TRBV6-3
CASSAPGRVGTNEKLFF
>TRBJ2-5|16|TRBV9
CASSARGRAGEETQYF
>TRBJ1-2|14|TRBV5-1
CASSDHRGSYGYTF
>TRBJ2-1|13|TRBV12-3/TRBV12-4
CASSPTTGHEQFF
>TRBJ2-1|14|TRBV10-1
CASSASGTSYRQFF
>TRBJ1-5|15|TRBV9
CASSADPRGNQPQHF
>TRBJ2-1|14|TRBV30
CAWSPGLGRDEQFF
>TRBJ2-7|14|TRBV6-5
CASRGSAGTYEQYF
>TRBJ2-3|16|TRBV27
CASSLGTAGVSDTQYF
>TRBJ1-1|16|TRBV5-1
CASRSQGLSGHTEAFF
>TRBJ2-1|15|TRBV7-8
CASSFLAANYNEQFF
>TRBJ1-4|13|TRBV30
CASHRSGWEKLFF
>TRBJ1-1|14|TRBV7-6
CASSFTGSGAEAFF
>TRBJ1-2|13|TRBV27
CASKPGGNYGYTF
>TRBJ2-7|14|TRBV27
CASRGAGLSYEQYF